These 9 T cell receptor beta chains came from one sample sequenced in a study of blood T cell repertoires in COVID-19. Some clones are missing from TCRdb's copy, which holds only in-frame ones; the method was immunoSEQ multiplex PCR. The sample lists over 200,000 clones, 85% to 90% occurring once. Sequencing was done on a sample of peripheral blood. These receptors were taken from a man younger than 40 with COVID-19, enrolled during active disease.

The chain recombines TRBV7-9 with TRBJ2-7; 7 bases are shared with TRBD1. Germline V lookup: CDR1 SEHNR, CDR2 FQNEAQ (reference sequence). V was clipped by 9 bases and J by 0 bases; unmatched bases: 2. CDR3 length: 12 residues. This chain's CDR3 is CASDRDSYEQYF. CDR3 bases: TGTGCCAGTGACAGGGACTCCTACGAGCAGTACTTC.

The CDR3 sequence: CSSPVGTVPQPQHF. As DNA, the CDR3 is TGCAGCTCCCCCGTAGGGACAGTACCTCAGCCCCAGCATTTT. The V and J genes are TRBV29-1 and TRBJ1-5, with 7 positions matching TRBD1. In germline, CDR1 is SQVTM, CDR2 ANQGSEA. CDR3 length: 14 amino acids. The V segment lost 8 bases and the J segment 6 bases; nucleotides outside the gene matches: 13.

The chain recombines TRBV10-2 with TRBJ1-1, with 9 bases lining up with TRBD1. This CDR3 contains 16 residues. V lost 7 bases and J lost 1; bases outside the gene matches: 10. In germline, CDR1 is WSHSY, CDR2 SAAADI. The CDR3 loop is CASTPTGGGPNTEAFF. The CDR3 region has the DNA TGCGCCAGCACCCCGACAGGGGGGGGGCCGAACACTGAAGCTTTCTTT.

The chain combines TRBV5-1 with TRBJ2-3, with TRBD1 identical over 7 bases. The J segment lost 0 bases and the V segment lost 4 bases, leaving 5 bases of the junction unmatched. The CDR3 has 15 residues. Germline V gene sequence: CDR1 SGHRS, CDR2 YFSETQ. Written as DNA, the CDR3 is TGCGCCAGCAGCGCGCAGGGGGACAGCACAGATACGCAGTATTTT. Protein: CASSAQGDSTDTQYF.

The genes are TRBV3-1 (or the pseudogene TRBV3-2) and TRBJ2-2, with 7 bases fitting TRBD1. This CDR3 comprises 18 residues. Unmatched junction bases numbered 12, after V lost 5 bases and J lost 0 bases. Germline assignment: CDR1 LGHDT and CDR2 YNNKEL (reference sequence). CDR3: CASSWKLTGRANTGELFF. DNA for the CDR3: TGTGCCAGCAGCTGGAAACTGACAGGGCGAGCGAACACCGGGGAGCTGTTTTTT.

The genes are TRBV19 and TRBJ1-2; D call uncertain. The germline V and J ends were trimmed by 5 bases and 4 bases, with 11 bases remaining between them. Germline values: CDR1 LNHDA, CDR2 SQIVND (reference sequence). CDR3 length: 13 amino acids. The CDR3 nucleotides are TGTGCCAGTAGTGCGGCGGGTATCTATGGCTACACCTTC. This codes for CASSAAGIYGYTF.

This clone was picked up a small number of times. V is TRBV4-3 and J is TRBJ1-4, with D hard to call. In germline, CDR1 is LGHNA, CDR2 YSLEER. V shed 1 base and J shed 8 bases, with 17 bases lying between them. This CDR3 comprises 16 residues. CDR3 amino acids: CASSQAIHSLGEKLFF. CDR3 DNA: TGCGCCAGCAGCCAAGCTATTCATAGTTTGGGCGAAAAACTGTTTTTT.

V is TRBV18 and J is TRBJ1-1; D perhaps matches TRBD1 (5 bases). Trimming shortened V by 3 bases and J by 4 bases, and 12 bases separated the two germline ends. Germline CDR1 and CDR2: KGHSH and LQKENI. CDR3 size: 14 residues. CDR3 sequence reads: CASSPQTVTTEAFF. CDR3 DNA sequence: TGTGCCAGCTCACCGCAGACAGTAACCACTGAAGCTTTCTTT.

The CDR3 region has the DNA TGCGCCAGCAGCCCTAGACCCACGATCTATAATTCACCCCTCCACTTT. Translation gives CASSPRPTIYNSPLHF. J is TRBJ1-6 and V is TRBV4-3; no clear D gene. Trimming removed 4 bases at V and 3 bases at J, with 13 bases between. Germline CDR1 is LGHNA and CDR2 is YSLEER. The CDR3 is 16 residues long.